The sequence of this T cell receptor (beta chain) was determined in a study of CXCR3-negative and CXCR3-positive naive CD8 T cells. Study-wide findings and caveats: Sequencing showed both naive subsets with comparably high diversity, and memory CD8+ cells much lower. TRB CDR3 properties were used to infer TCR strength, and surface CD5 was comparable between naive subsets. In CXCR3-positive naive cells, the TRB CDR3s were more hydrophobic than in CXCR3-negative naive cells.

UMI labels and 5' RACE were used to prepare the TRB cDNA libraries. One entry per CDR3 protein, without DNA, is what TCRdb gives after re-calling the 5' RACE reads. The record lists around 65,000 distinct CDR3 sequences, of which the ten most abundant hold approximately 0.76%. Of note for this clonotype: Its antigen is not identified.

The CDR3 length is 12 residues. Germline loops: CDR1 SEHNR, CDR2 FQNEAQ (reference sequence). This clonotype was sampled from a human donor in good health. Some clones in this sample may be carry-over from other donors' samples. Sequencing was carried out using naive CXCR3+ CD8+ T cells from blood. Subset specified: CD45RO-CCR7+CD27+CD95- naive CD8+ T cells expressing CXCR3 (TNR3+). The chain couples TRBV7-9 to TRBJ2-7; the TCRdb D gene call, TRBD1, has no DNA to confirm it. This CDR3 reads CASSLRADEQYF.